A selection of T cell receptor beta chains follows, all from one sample in a study of blood T cell repertoires in COVID-19. Sequenced by immunoSEQ multiplex PCR; TCRdb stores in-frame clones only, minus some. The sample includes about 180,000 clones, just under 80% of them seen just once. The specimen sequenced was peripheral blood. The receptors stem from a man between 65 and 85 years old with active or convalescent COVID-19. CDR3s include the opening cysteine and the closing phenylalanine or tryptophan. D genes are given only for firm matches. Expanded clones are given a class, and other clones once, few, many or no size at all.

CDR3 protein	CDR3 DNA	V gene	J gene	clone size	D gene
CASSLGDRSGNTIYF	TGTGCCAGCAGCTTAGGTGACAGGTCTGGAAACACCATATATTTT	TRBV7-6	TRBJ1-3	NA	NA
CAISEGTGETNEQFF	TGTGCCATCAGTGAGGGGACAGGGGAGACCAATGAGCAGTTCTTC	TRBV10-3	TRBJ2-1	once	TRBD1
CASSQEPGLAMFF	TGCGCCAGCAGCCAGGAACCGGGACTAGCGATGTTCTTC	TRBV4-1	TRBJ2-1	NA	TRBD2
CASSNLGSPYNEQFF	TGTGCCAGCAGCAATCTCGGGAGTCCCTACAATGAGCAGTTCTTC	TRBV7-9	TRBJ2-1	few	NA
CASSFRDPGGETQYF	TGTGCCAGCAGCTTCCGGGACCCGGGAGGAGAGACCCAGTACTTC	TRBV4-2	TRBJ2-5	NA	TRBD2
CATSDGGYGYTF	TGTGCCACCAGTGATGGAGGATATGGCTACACCTTC	TRBV24-1	TRBJ1-2	few	NA
CSVDGTGTGANVLTF	TGCAGCGTTGATGGGACAGGGACTGGGGCCAACGTCCTGACTTTC	TRBV29-1	TRBJ2-6	few	TRBD1
CASSLSGSSRGQFF	TGTGCCAGCAGCTTATCGGGCTCCAGCAGGGGGCAGTTCTTC	TRBV7-9	TRBJ2-1	NA	NA
CATLAGRSTDTQYF	TGTGCCACGTTAGCGGGGAGATCCACAGATACGCAGTATTTT	TRBV24-1	TRBJ2-3	NA	TRBD2
CASSSGPDKNYEQYF	TGTGCCAGCAGCTCAGGCCCAGACAAGAACTACGAGCAGTACTTC	TRBV11-3	TRBJ2-7	NA	NA
CASSPSRDRGGNQPQHF	TGTGCCAGTAGTCCGTCTCGGGACAGGGGAGGGAATCAGCCCCAGCATTTT	TRBV19	TRBJ1-5	NA	TRBD1
CASSSRGEETQYF	TGTGCCAGCTCTAGCAGGGGCGAAGAGACCCAGTACTTC	TRBV12-3/TRBV12-4	TRBJ2-5	few	NA
CASSLQGPHGGANVLTF	TGTGCCAGCAGTTTACAGGGGCCCCATGGTGGGGCCAACGTCCTGACTTTC	TRBV28	TRBJ2-6	NA	NA
CASSLAGTAGYTF	TGTGCCAGCAGCTTAGCCGGGACAGCAGGCTACACCTTC	TRBV7-9	TRBJ1-2	few	TRBD1
CASSLGTSDSSFF	TGTGCCAGCAGCCTCGGTACTAGCGACAGTTCGTTCTTC	TRBV5-4	TRBJ2-1	NA	TRBD2
CASSARQDGELFF	TGTGCCAGCAGCGCCCGACAGGACGGGGAGCTGTTTTTT	TRBV9	TRBJ2-2	NA	NA
CASSREGEQFF	TGCGCCAGCAGCCGGGAGGGTGAGCAGTTCTTC	TRBV5-1	TRBJ2-1	NA	TRBD2
CASTAGAVRDTQYF	TGTGCCAGCACAGCGGGAGCTGTCAGAGATACGCAGTATTTT	TRBV6-5	TRBJ2-3	NA	TRBD2
CASSQDNYGLRRGYSTEAFF	TGTGCCAGCAGCCAAGACAATTACGGCCTTCGCCGGGGATACAGTACTGAAGCTTTCTTT	TRBV14	TRBJ1-1	NA	NA
CAISDGTALGTDTQYF	TGTGCCATCAGTGACGGGACAGCCTTAGGCACAGATACGCAGTATTTT	TRBV10-3	TRBJ2-3	NA	TRBD1
CASRDRVQEQFF	TGTGCCAGCAGGGACAGGGTTCAAGAGCAGTTCTTC	TRBV2	TRBJ2-1	NA	TRBD1
CASSLDTLGRRGHGYTF	TGTGCCAGTAGTCTCGATACCCTCGGTCGCAGGGGCCATGGCTACACCTTC	TRBV19	TRBJ1-2	few	NA
CASSQGTGTGTRYGYTF	TGTGCCAGCAGCCAAGGGACCGGGACAGGGACTCGATATGGCTACACCTTC	TRBV3-1/TRBV3-2	TRBJ1-2	NA	TRBD1
CASGSQGMGQPQHF	TGTGCTAGTGGTTCTCAGGGGATGGGGCAGCCCCAGCATTTT	TRBV12-5	TRBJ1-5	NA	NA
CASSSNRQGGEAFF	TGTGCCAGCAGTTCAAACCGACAGGGCGGTGAAGCTTTCTTT	TRBV27	TRBJ1-1	few	TRBD1
CASSLTGTPIRGYTF	TGTGCCAGCAGTCTAACCGGGACTCCTATTCGGGGCTACACCTTC	TRBV27	TRBJ1-2	NA	NA
CASSAGTSVTGELFF	TGTGCCAGCAGCGCCGGGACTAGCGTAACCGGGGAGCTGTTTTTT	TRBV7-2	TRBJ2-2	NA	TRBD2
CASSYGTGQGNQPQHF	TGTGCCAGCAGTTACGGGACTGGACAGGGCAATCAGCCCCAGCATTTT	TRBV6-2/TRBV6-3	TRBJ1-5	NA	TRBD1